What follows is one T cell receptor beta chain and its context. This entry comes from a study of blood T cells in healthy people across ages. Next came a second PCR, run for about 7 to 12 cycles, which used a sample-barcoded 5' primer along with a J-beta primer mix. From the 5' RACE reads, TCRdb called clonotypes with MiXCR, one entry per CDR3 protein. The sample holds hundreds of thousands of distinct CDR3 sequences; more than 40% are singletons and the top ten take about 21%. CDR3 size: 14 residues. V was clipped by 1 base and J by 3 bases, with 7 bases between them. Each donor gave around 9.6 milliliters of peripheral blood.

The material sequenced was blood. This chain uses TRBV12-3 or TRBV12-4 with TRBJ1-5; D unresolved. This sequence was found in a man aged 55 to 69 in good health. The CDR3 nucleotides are TGTGCCAGCAGTTTAGAACAGTACAATCAGCCCCAGCATTTT. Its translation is CASSLEQYNQPQHF.